This record concerns one T cell receptor beta chain sequence. This specimen belongs to a study of cytomegalovirus exposure and HLA in healthy donors. V lost 0 bases to trimming and J lost 0 bases, with 13 bases between them. The CDR3 covers 17 residues. Germline CDR1 reads SGDLS; CDR2 reads YYNGEE. PCR involved 60 Vbeta and 13 Jbeta primers. In the original analysis: About 10 million shared chains were among approximately 87 million unique TCR beta chains counted in a later analysis. Profiled with immunoSEQ multiplex PCR; TCRdb holds only in-frame clones, not every one. That table furnishes V, J and clone size, whereas the DNA furnished D and trimming. The sample lists roughly 50,000 clones; approximately 86% were seen once.

This clonotype originated in a woman under 30 in good health and CMV-seronegative. The source material was PBMCs. The chain joins TRBV9 to TRBJ2-1, with a weak D call TRBD2 (6 bases). The CDR3 protein is CASSVEASVSSYNEQFF. The CDR3, as DNA: TGTGCCAGCAGCGTAGAGGCTAGCGTTTCCTCCTACAATGAGCAGTTCTTC.